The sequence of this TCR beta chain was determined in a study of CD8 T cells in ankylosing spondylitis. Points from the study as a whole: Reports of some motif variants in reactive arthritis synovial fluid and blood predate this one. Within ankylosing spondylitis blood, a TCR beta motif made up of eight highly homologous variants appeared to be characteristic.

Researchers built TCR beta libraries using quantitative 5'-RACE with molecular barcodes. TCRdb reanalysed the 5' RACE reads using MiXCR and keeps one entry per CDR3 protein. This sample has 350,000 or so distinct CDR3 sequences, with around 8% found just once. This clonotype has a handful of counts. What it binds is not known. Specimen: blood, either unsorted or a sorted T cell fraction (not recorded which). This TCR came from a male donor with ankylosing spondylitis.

Here the CDR3 reads CSVVSLGTLEAFF. CDR3 bases: TGCAGCGTTGTGAGTCTGGGGACACTTGAAGCTTTCTTT. This chain uses TRBV29-1 with TRBJ1-1; D possibly corresponds to TRBD1 (6 bases). CDR3 length equals 13 residues. V was clipped by 4 bases and J by 7 bases, with 16 bases between them. Germline lookup yields CDR1 SQVTM and CDR2 ANQGSEA.